Listed here is a single TCR beta chain. What this receptor recognizes is not known. Per-base qualities were not stored, and no clone one base away is much larger. In the paper's terms, the time point label means: after neoadjuvant nivolumab, at surgical resection. Patients were newly diagnosed with stage II-IVA oral cavity squamous cell carcinoma and had received no prior systemic or radiation treatment. Everyone in the cohort had locally advanced, HPV-negative oral cavity squamous cell carcinoma. Peripheral blood mononuclear cells were analyzed directly, without maintenance or expansion in culture. Samples were obtained from a longitudinal correlative study of a single-arm phase II trial of neoadjuvant nivolumab in oral cavity squamous cell carcinoma. Subject-matched pre- and post-treatment PBMCs and tumors from three responders and three non-responders were subjected to genomic DNA-based TCRbeta sequencing. Peripheral blood mononuclear cells were collected before nivolumab treatment and were collected again after treatment, at the time of surgery. The Maxwell RSC DNA from Cells kit was used to extract genomic DNA from PBMCs.

The data were obtained in a study of neoadjuvant anti-PD-1 for oral cavity cancer (dated by TCRdb to about 2021). Some background on the complete study: Before curative-intent surgical resection, most patients were given three to four biweekly doses of nivolumab at 3 mg/kg. The parent correlative cohort included about a dozen patients, with an approximately 32% response rate. Patients who did not progress were given a fourth nivolumab dose at about day 43 and had definitive surgical resection on days 50-56. Responders were defined as patients with complete response, partial response or stable disease by RECIST 1.1; non-responders were defined as patients with progression. Findings and caveats that apply to the study as a whole: After neoadjuvant nivolumab, significantly higher T cell clonality (Gini index) was found within PBMCs in non-responders than in responders. A higher pretreatment blood Treg/Th17 ratio correlated with both higher pretreatment blood TCRbeta clonality and lower post-treatment tumor TCRbeta clonality. TCR analyses included only a few patients per response group, and the authors called for larger cohorts for validation.

The CDR3 numbers 17 residues from cysteine through phenylalanine. This entry keeps only the CDR3 DNA: 51 bases, framed from base 1. V and J lose 3 bases and 7 bases, and a span of 27 bases separates them. CDR1 SQVTM and CDR2 ANQGSEA were looked up in the germline V gene. For deep sequencing, PBMC libraries mostly used about 490 ng of input genomic DNA, with six replicates for each sample. Following the manufacturer's instructions, the team built TCRbeta libraries using the immunoSEQ hsTCRbeta kit. The completed libraries were mixed into a single pool at 3 nM, then sequenced with an Illumina NovaSeq 6000 S4 flow cell. In the original analysis: Raw data preprocessing and quality control were performed with the immunoSEQ Analyzer. The analysis was limited to productive rearrangements, and each clonotype was defined by a unique CDR3 amino acid sequence. Repertoire clonality was estimated as the Gini-Simpson index, which was computed with the R package tcR. Student's t test was used to compare Gini indices, and Pearson correlation was used to assess associations with tumor size change. Here the immuneACCESS table is served through TCRdb, limited to in-frame sequences with V and J called. Missing clones are a known gap in these copies; in checked studies unresolved V genes cover under half, and the rest lacks a known reason. Clone size and the V and J calls come from that table; the DNA yielded D and trimming. The sample records around 68,000 clones, roughly nine tenths of which are singletons. The ten largest clones add up to 2.5% to 3% of the sample.

Recombination linked TRBV29-1 to TRBJ1-1; possibly the D gene is TRBD1, per 5 matching bases. This sample comprised PBMCs, obtained after nivolumab (anti-PD-1) treatment. The TCR was taken from a person aged 35-79 years with oral cavity squamous cell carcinoma. The DNA sequence follows: TGCAGCGTTGAGATTTTAGCGGGGTACAGGTCCCTCGTTGAAGCTTTCTTT. It codes for CSVEILAGYRSLVEAFF.